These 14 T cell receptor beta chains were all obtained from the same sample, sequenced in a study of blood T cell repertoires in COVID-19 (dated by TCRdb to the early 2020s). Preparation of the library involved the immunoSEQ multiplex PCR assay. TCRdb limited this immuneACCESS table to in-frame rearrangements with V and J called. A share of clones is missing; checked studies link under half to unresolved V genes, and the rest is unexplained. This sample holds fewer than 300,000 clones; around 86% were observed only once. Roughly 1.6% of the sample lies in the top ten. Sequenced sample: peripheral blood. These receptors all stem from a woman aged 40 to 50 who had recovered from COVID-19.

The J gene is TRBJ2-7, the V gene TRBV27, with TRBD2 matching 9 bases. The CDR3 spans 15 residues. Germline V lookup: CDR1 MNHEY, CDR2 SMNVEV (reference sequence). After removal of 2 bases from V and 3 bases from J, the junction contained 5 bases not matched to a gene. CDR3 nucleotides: TGTGCCAGCAGTTTAGATAGCGGGGGCCACTACGAGCAGTACTTC. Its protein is CASSLDSGGHYEQYF.

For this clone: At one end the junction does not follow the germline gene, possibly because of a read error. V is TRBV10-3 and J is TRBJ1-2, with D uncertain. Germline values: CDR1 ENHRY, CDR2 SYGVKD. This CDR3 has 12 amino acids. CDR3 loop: CATSVAGEGYTF. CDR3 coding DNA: TGTGCCACCAGTGTCGCTGGGGAGGGCTACACCTTC.

CDR3 loop: CASKSGGAGRDTQYF. The CDR3 nucleotides are TGTGCCAGTAAGAGCGGGGGGGCCGGTAGAGATACGCAGTATTTT. This chain joins TRBV19 and TRBJ2-3, with TRBD2 matching 10 bases. The CDR3 sequence is 15 residues long. Germline V gene data show CDR1 as LNHDA and CDR2 as SQIVND (reference sequence). The junction had 9 bases not matched to a gene; V was cut back by 7 bases and J by 5 bases. The whole variable domain, filled in from reference TRBV19 and TRBJ2-3, reads DGGITQSPKYLFRKEGQNVTLSCEQNLNHDAMYWYRQDPGQGLRLIYYSQIVNDFQKGDIAEGYSVSREKKESFPLTVTSAQKNPTAFYLCASKSGGAGRDTQYFGPGTRLTVL.

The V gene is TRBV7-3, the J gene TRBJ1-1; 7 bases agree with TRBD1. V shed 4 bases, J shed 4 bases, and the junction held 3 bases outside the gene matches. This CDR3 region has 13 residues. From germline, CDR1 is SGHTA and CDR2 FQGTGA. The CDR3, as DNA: TGTGCCAGCAGCTCCCCAGGGGGCACTGAAGCTTTCTTT. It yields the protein CASSSPGGTEAFF.

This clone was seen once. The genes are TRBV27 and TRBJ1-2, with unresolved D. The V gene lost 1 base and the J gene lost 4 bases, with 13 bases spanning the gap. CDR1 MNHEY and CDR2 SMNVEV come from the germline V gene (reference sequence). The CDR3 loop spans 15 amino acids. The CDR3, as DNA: TGTGCCAGCAGTTTATATCCGGAGGCCCTCTATGGCTACACCTTC. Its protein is CASSLYPEALYGYTF.

CDR3 residues: CAWGGEVETQYF. The CDR3 nucleotides are TGTGCCTGGGGAGGGGAGGTAGAGACCCAGTACTTC. The rearrangement joins TRBV30 to TRBJ2-5; maybe TRBD2 (6 bases). The CDR3 consists of 12 residues. V was cut by 5 bases and J by 4 bases, with 11 bases left in between. Germline CDR1 reads GTSNPN; CDR2 reads SVGIG (reference sequence).

The CDR3 nucleotides read TGTGCCAGCAGTTTAGTCGGGTACGCAGCTTTCTTT. Encoded protein: CASSLVGYAAFF. The chain uses TRBV12-3 or TRBV12-4 and TRBJ1-1; D remains ambiguous. The CDR3 is 12 residues long. The V and J ends lost 1 base and 10 bases respectively, with 10 bases between them.

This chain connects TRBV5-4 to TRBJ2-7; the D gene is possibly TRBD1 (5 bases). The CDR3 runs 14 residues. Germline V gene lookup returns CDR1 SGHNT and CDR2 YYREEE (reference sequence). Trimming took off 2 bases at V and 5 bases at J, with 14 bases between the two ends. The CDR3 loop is CASSFQGLGNEQYF. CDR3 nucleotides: TGTGCCAGCAGCTTTCAGGGATTGGGGAACGAGCAGTACTTC.

The CDR3 sequence is CASGLGGATEQFF. CDR3 DNA sequence: TGTGCTAGTGGCCTCGGGGGAGCTACTGAGCAGTTCTTC. The chain uses TRBV12-5 and TRBJ2-1, with D tentatively TRBD2 (6 bases). V lost 6 bases and J lost 9, with 15 bases in between. Germline-derived CDR1 and CDR2 are LGHNT and FRNRAP. The CDR3 covers 13 residues.

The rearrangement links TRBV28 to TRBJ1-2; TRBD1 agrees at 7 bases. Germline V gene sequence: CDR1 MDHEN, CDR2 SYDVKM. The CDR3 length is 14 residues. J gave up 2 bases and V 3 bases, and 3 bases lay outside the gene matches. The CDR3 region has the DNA TGTGCCAGCAGTTTCGGGGGACAGAACTATGGCTACACCTTC. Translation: CASSFGGQNYGYTF.

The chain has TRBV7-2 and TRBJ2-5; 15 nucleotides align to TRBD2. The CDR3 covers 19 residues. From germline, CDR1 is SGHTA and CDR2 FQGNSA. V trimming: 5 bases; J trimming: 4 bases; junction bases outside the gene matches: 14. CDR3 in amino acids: CASSTHPGLAGGRRETQYF. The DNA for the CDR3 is TGTGCCAGCAGCACCCACCCGGGACTAGCGGGGGGCAGACGAGAGACCCAGTACTTC.

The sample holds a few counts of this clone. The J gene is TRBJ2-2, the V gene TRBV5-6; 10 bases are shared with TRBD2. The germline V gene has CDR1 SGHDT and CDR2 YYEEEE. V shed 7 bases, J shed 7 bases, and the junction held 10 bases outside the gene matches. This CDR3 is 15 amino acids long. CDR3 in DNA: TGTGCCAGCTGGTTTGGGACTAGCGTGGGCGGGGAGCTGTTTTTT. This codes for CASWFGTSVGGELFF.

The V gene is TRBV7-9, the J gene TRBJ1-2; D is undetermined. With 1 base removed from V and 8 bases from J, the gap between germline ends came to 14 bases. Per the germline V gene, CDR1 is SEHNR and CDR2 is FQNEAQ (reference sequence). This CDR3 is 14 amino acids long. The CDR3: CASSLVGSLDGYTF. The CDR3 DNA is TGTGCCAGCAGCTTAGTGGGATCACTAGACGGCTACACCTTC.

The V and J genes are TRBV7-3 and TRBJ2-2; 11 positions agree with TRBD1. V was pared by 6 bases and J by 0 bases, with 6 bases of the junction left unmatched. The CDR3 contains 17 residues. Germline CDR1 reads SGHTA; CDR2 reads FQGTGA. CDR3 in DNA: TGTGCCAGCAGGGTCCCGGGACAGGGGGCGAACACCGGGGAGCTGTTTTTT. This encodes CASRVPGQGANTGELFF.